This T cell receptor (beta chain) comes out of a study of blood T cell repertoires in COVID-19. Authors' methods: Researchers report that nucleated cell counts were estimated from reference gene primer amplification. Sequencing used immunoSEQ multiplex PCR; TCRdb keeps in-frame clones, though not all of them. Clone size and the V and J calls come from that table; the DNA yielded D and trimming. The sample lists roughly 68,000 clones, roughly 91% occurring once. Seattle-derived patients entered the study during active infection and were followed longitudinally. This clone was seen a handful of times. The receptor was derived from a man over 45 with COVID-19, enrolled during active disease. The sample consisted of peripheral blood.

The CDR3 coding sequence is TGCGCCAGCAGCCAAGGTGGACAGGGGGCGCGGACTGAAGCTTTCTTT. Amino acid sequence: CASSQGGQGARTEAFF. The chain is built from TRBV4-1 and TRBJ1-1, with 11 bases aligning to TRBD1. J was trimmed by 5 bases and V by 1 base; bases with no gene match: 6. The CDR3 contains 16 residues. From germline, CDR1 is MGHRA and CDR2 YSYEKL.